This T cell receptor beta chain was documented in a study of blood T cell repertoires in COVID-19. About the study: Specimens from acute and convalescent COVID-19 originated in the United States, Italy and Spain. Sources were T cells, B-cell-depleted T cells, or PBMCs; the material itself was cDNA or gDNA.

The V end lost 0 bases, the J end lost 5 bases, and 12 bases lay between the germline ends. Germline values: CDR1 LGHNA, CDR2 YNFKEQ. The CDR3 loop spans 15 amino acids. In the original workflow: Reference gene primer amplification in the assay estimated nucleated cell counts. Generated by immunoSEQ multiplex PCR, the TCRdb table keeps only in-frame clones and is missing some. V and J calls and clone size are given by that table; D and trimming were obtained from the DNA. The sample has roughly 300,000 clones; about 82% are singletons. Material: peripheral blood. This sequence joins TRBV4-2 and TRBJ2-3; D uncertain. This receptor was identified in a human donor in a cohort sampled during active COVID-19. CDR3 sequence reads: CASSQDLSRGDTQYF. The CDR3 DNA reads as TGTGCCAGCAGCCAAGATTTATCTAGAGGAGATACGCAGTATTTT.